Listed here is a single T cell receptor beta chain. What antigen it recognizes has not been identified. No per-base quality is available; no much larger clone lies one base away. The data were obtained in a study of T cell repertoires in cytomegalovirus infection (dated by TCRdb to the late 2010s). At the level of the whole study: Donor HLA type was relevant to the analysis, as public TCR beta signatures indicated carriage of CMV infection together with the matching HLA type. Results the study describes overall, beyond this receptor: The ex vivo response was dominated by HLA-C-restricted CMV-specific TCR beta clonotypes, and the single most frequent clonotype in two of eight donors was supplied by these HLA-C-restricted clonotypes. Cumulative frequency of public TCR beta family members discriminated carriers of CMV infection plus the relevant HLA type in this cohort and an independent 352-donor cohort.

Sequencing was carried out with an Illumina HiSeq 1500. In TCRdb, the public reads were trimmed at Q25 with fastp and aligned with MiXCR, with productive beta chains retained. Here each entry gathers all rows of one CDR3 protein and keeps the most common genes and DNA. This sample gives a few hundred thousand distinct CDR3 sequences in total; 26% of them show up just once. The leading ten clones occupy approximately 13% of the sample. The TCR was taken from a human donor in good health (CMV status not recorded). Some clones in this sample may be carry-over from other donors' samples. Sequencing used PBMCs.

The nucleotide sequence reads TGTGCCAGCAGCGCACACAGGGGGACTTTCTCCACAGATACGCAGTATTTT. This translates into CASSAHRGTFSTDTQYF. The rearranged segments are TRBV9 and TRBJ2-3; TRBD1 aligns with 8 central bases. For this chain, trimming is 3 bases at the V end and 2 bases at the J end, and the number of junction bases without a gene match is 11. According to the germline V gene, CDR1 reads SGDLS and CDR2 reads YYNGEE. The CDR3 spans 17 residues, from the cysteine through the phenylalanine. The kept DNA is CDR3 alone, 51 bases in frame from the first base.